Listed here are 5 T cell receptor beta chains from one sample, sequenced in a study of shared clonotypes between healthy human individuals. The repertoire was sequenced with immunoSEQ multiplex PCR; TCRdb's copy has only in-frame clones and lacks some. The data hold about 490,000 clones, with about three quarters observed a single time. Material for sequencing was PBMCs. The receptors come from a middle-aged woman in good health. Some clones in this sample may be carry-over from other donors' samples.

This clone was recorded only once. This sample also contains other DNA sequences that code for the same CDR3. The genes are TRBV6-5 and TRBJ1-4, with 10 positions matching TRBD1. The V and J ends lost 0 bases and 8 bases, in that order; junction bases with no gene match: 3. The CDR3 sequence is 15 residues long. Germline CDR1 and CDR2: MNHEY and SVGAGI. CDR3 in DNA: TGTGCCAGCAGTTACTCCGGGACAGGGGCCGAAAAACTGTTTTTT. Its translation is CASSYSGTGAEKLFF.

A remark on this clone: The likely explanation is a read error, given a far larger clone one base away. This chain joins TRBV2 and TRBJ2-2, with D perhaps given as TRBD1 or TRBD2 (5 bases each). Looked up from germline, CDR1 is SNHLY and CDR2 is FYNNEI. The CDR3 extends over 15 amino acids. The CDR3 sequence: CASSPPAAGAGELSF. In DNA form, the CDR3 reads TGTGCCAGCAGTCCACCAGCAGCCGGGGCCGGGGAGCTGTCTTTT.

The chain has TRBV11-2 and TRBJ1-2, with unresolved D. V lost 5 bases and J 2 bases, leaving 15 bases between the germline ends. The CDR3 covers 15 residues. CDR1 and CDR2 from the germline V gene are SGHAT and FQNNGV. The CDR3 DNA follows: TGTGCCAGCAGCCCCCAAGGAGCAGACAACTATGGCTACACCTTC. Translated, it gives CASSPQGADNYGYTF.

The J gene is TRBJ2-7, the V gene TRBV15; D is possibly TRBD1 (5 bases). Trimming cost V 8 bases and J 4 bases, with 15 bases left between them. CDR3 length equals 13 residues. CDR1 and CDR2 (germline): LNHNV, YYDKDF (reference sequence). The CDR3 loop reads CATGTGRFYEQYF. DNA for the CDR3: TGTGCCACCGGAACAGGTCGATTTTACGAGCAGTACTTC. The full variable domain, completed using reference TRBV15 and TRBJ2-7, is DAMVIQNPRYQVTQFGKPVTLSCSQTLNHNVMYWYQQKSSQAPKLLFHYYDKDFNNEADTPDNFQSRRPNTSFCFLDIRSPGLGDTAMYLCATGTGRFYEQYFGPGTRLTVT.

The chain is built from TRBV19 and TRBJ2-1, with TRBD2 matching 11 bases. The germline V gene has CDR1 LNHDA and CDR2 SQIVND (reference sequence). V lost 3 bases to trimming and J lost 6 bases; unmatched junction nucleotides: 4. The length of the CDR3 is 15 residues. The CDR3 here is CASSIRLAGSNEQFF. CDR3 coding DNA: TGTGCCAGTAGTATTAGACTAGCGGGAAGCAATGAGCAGTTCTTC. Full variable domain (rest looked up from reference TRBV19 and TRBJ2-1): DGGITQSPKYLFRKEGQNVTLSCEQNLNHDAMYWYRQDPGQGLRLIYYSQIVNDFQKGDIAEGYSVSREKKESFPLTVTSAQKNPTAFYLCASSIRLAGSNEQFFGPGTRLTVL.